A selection of T cell receptor beta chains follows, all from one sample in a study of radiation and T cells in renal cell carcinoma. Libraries were prepared by immunoSEQ multiplex PCR; TCRdb keeps only in-frame clonotypes and omits some of them. The table has under 150,000 clones, about 81% seen once; the top ten hold 1.9%. Sequenced here: blood, sampled from a patient whose treatment included radiotherapy and nephrectomy. These receptors all come from an older woman with renal cell carcinoma. Each CDR3 is given with its conserved first and last residue. Each record gives: V gene, J gene, D gene, CDR3 protein, CDR3 DNA. A D gene is named only where the DNA matches it firmly.

v_gene: TRBV6-1
j_gene: TRBJ2-7
d_gene: NA
CDR3aa: CASSDKGISYEQYF
CDR3nt: TGTGCCAGCAGTGATAAGGGGATCTCCTACGAGCAGTACTTC

v_gene: TRBV6-5
j_gene: TRBJ2-2
d_gene: TRBD1
CDR3aa: CASRDRGGHTGELFF
CDR3nt: TGTGCCAGCAGAGACAGGGGCGGGCACACCGGGGAGCTGTTTTTT

v_gene: TRBV2
j_gene: TRBJ2-7
d_gene: TRBD2
CDR3aa: CASAEAGSYEQYF
CDR3nt: TGTGCCAGTGCAGAAGCGGGGAGCTACGAGCAGTACTTC

v_gene: TRBV7-2
j_gene: TRBJ2-7
d_gene: TRBD2
CDR3aa: CASSIQTSGGHYEQYF
CDR3nt: TGTGCCAGCAGCATACAGACTAGCGGGGGACACTACGAGCAGTACTTC

v_gene: TRBV7-9
j_gene: TRBJ2-1
d_gene: TRBD2
CDR3aa: CASSSAGLADVEQFF
CDR3nt: TGTGCCAGCAGCTCAGCGGGACTAGCGGATGTTGAGCAGTTCTTC

v_gene: TRBV25-1
j_gene: TRBJ1-1
d_gene: NA
CDR3aa: CASSEYAAGSQNTEAFF
CDR3nt: TGTGCCAGCAGTGAATATGCCGCAGGGAGCCAGAACACTGAAGCTTTCTTT

v_gene: TRBV9
j_gene: TRBJ2-3
d_gene: NA
CDR3aa: CASSDGPLDTQYF
CDR3nt: TGTGCCAGCTCCGACGGGCCCCTAGATACGCAGTATTTT

v_gene: TRBV5-4
j_gene: TRBJ2-2
d_gene: TRBD2
CDR3aa: CASSLVLAANTGELFF
CDR3nt: TGTGCCAGCAGCTTGGTACTAGCGGCGAACACCGGGGAGCTGTTTTTT

v_gene: TRBV7-9
j_gene: TRBJ1-4
d_gene: NA
CDR3aa: CASSSNRDENEKLFF
CDR3nt: TGTGCCAGCAGCTCAAACAGGGACGAGAATGAAAAACTGTTTTTT

v_gene: TRBV2
j_gene: TRBJ2-3
d_gene: NA
CDR3aa: CASLSKGGADTQYF
CDR3nt: TGTGCCAGCTTATCTAAGGGAGGTGCAGATACGCAGTATTTT

v_gene: TRBV27
j_gene: TRBJ1-5
d_gene: TRBD1
CDR3aa: CASSSTGGGQPQHF
CDR3nt: TGTGCCAGCAGTTCCACAGGGGGCGGGCAGCCCCAGCATTTT

v_gene: TRBV27
j_gene: TRBJ2-7
d_gene: TRBD1
CDR3aa: CASSLAYPGQVDYEQYF
CDR3nt: TGTGCCAGCAGTTTAGCATACCCGGGACAGGTTGACTACGAGCAGTACTTC